The T cell receptor beta chain under discussion was sequenced for a study of T cell clonality in common variable immunodeficiency (dated by TCRdb to about 2015). The investigation overall reported the following: CVID subjects shared fewer TCRbeta clones with each other than healthy controls did (p < 0.0001). Although equal DNA input was used, an average of about 75,000 unique sequences per sample was obtained for controls, compared with about 30,000 for CVID samples. TCRbeta clonality was higher in CVID subjects than in healthy controls (t-test p = 0.018), and the increase was most characteristic of about a third of subjects. CVID TCRbeta sequences reportedly showed fewer deletions and N-nucleotide insertions and lacked highly modified clones with 13 or more V deletions. Differences among patients in the CVID cohort limited the correlations between repertoire features and clinical complications. It was noted by the authors that sequencing of the repertoires of T cell subpopulations would be needed to clarify the cause of the increased clonality in CVID.

The table lists this clone with many counts. No antigen is known for it. The read finishes 3 residues shy of the CDR3 end, and the germline J gene is used to complete it. Equivalent amounts of genomic DNA from CVID and control samples were used as sequencing input. For every sample, a 60 bp segment covering the rearranged TCRbeta CDR3 region was amplified and then sequenced. The immunoSEQ assay, a bias-corrected multiplex PCR combined with high-throughput sequencing, was used for TCRbeta amplification. In the paper's pipeline: Every unique nucleotide sequence was considered a clone and was annotated with V, D and J genes, copy number and frequency. Sequences were labeled productive if in frame, and non-productive if out of frame or containing stop codons. As previously described, clonality was computed from Shannon's entropy. Mean CDR3 Kyte-Doolittle hydropathy was derived from the predicted amino acid sequences of productive clones. Using the R hclust function, scaled V gene usage was clustered hierarchically with Manhattan distance and complete linkage. Clone sharing by CDR3 amino acid sequence was assessed by resampling 12 repertoires per group over 100 rounds. Repertoires were searched for 70 published EBV-specific and approximately 240 published CMV-specific TCRbeta sequences. After a couple of CVID samples that produced fewer than 10,000 sequences were dropped from the analysis, some 42 CVID repertoires remained. The clones in this table, taken by TCRdb from immuneACCESS, are in-frame only. Not every clone is retained; where verified, under half of the shortfall comes from an unresolved V gene, and the cause of the rest is unknown. The V and J calls and clone size come from that table; D and trimming were worked out from the DNA. The sample has roughly 40,000 clones on record, with no singletons. The ten largest make up approximately 3% of the sample.

Most of the CVID patients and most of the healthy controls were of Caucasian heritage. Heparinized peripheral whole blood samples of about 5 to 9 ml were obtained from each donor. Genomic DNA from adults with common variable immune deficiency (CVID) and from healthy adult controls was the source for sequencing TCRbeta CDR3 repertoires. There were roughly 22 healthy adult volunteers in the control group (12 female and approximately ten male), ranging in age from 23 to 66 years, with a mean age of roughly 32. Diluted blood was density-centrifuged over Hypaque 1077 or Ficoll-Paque to isolate peripheral blood mononuclear cells. Genomic DNA was obtained from unsorted mononuclear cells through either Qiagen column purification or a centrifugation-based method. The junction carries 15 bases between V and J, which are trimmed by 0 bases and 4 bases respectively. As encoded in the germline V gene, CDR1 is MGHRA while CDR2 is YSYEKL. The CDR3 runs 16 residues from the cysteine to the phenylalanine. The DNA covers only part of the CDR3, 39 bases in frame from base 1.

The TCR sequence derives from a person between 18 and 75 years old in good health. The chain is made from TRBV4-1 and TRBJ2-5; perhaps TRBD1 is the D gene, with 5 bases matching. The sample taken for sequencing was peripheral blood mononuclear cells. CDR3 DNA, as far as it was read: TGCGCCAGCAGCCAAGAGGAGCAGGCAACAGGAGAGACC. It translates to CASSQEEQATGET. The full CDR3 is CASSQEEQATGETQYF.